Given below is one T cell receptor (beta chain) in context. Its cognate antigen is unknown. An end of the junction differs from the germline gene, which may be a read error. Germline CDR1 and CDR2: SSHAT and FNYEAQ (reference sequence). The CDR3 is 13 residues long. Assay: immunoSEQ multiplex PCR; the TCRdb copy retains only in-frame clones and omits some. This table has about 150,000 clones, approximately 91% appearing once. The data were taken from a study of T cell responses to AZD1222 COVID-19 vaccine. Study-wide findings and caveats: AZD1222 recipients seropositive at baseline numbered only 6 or 7. Dominant CD4 TCR responses targeted spike regions 160-218 and 743-854. Donors were chiefly white British, with a greater number of females, and clonal diversity was perhaps underestimated. It was only after the peak T cell response that any repertoires were sampled.

The chain joins TRBV7-7 to TRBJ2-3; TRBD1 agrees at 7 bases. The receptor's source is an adult who had recovered from COVID-19. This specimen consisted of peripheral blood, obtained after recovery from COVID-19. The CDR3 loop reads CASSSDRTDTQYF. The CDR3 DNA reads TGTGCTAGCAGCTCGGACAGGACAGATACGCAGTATTTT.